Detailed here is one T cell receptor (beta chain). Its antigen is not identified. The data originate from a study of T-cell memory formation after mild COVID-19. In the study overall: TCR clusters largely stayed donor specific.

This CDR3 is 16 amino acids long. Germline lookup yields CDR1 DFQATT and CDR2 SNEGSKA (reference sequence). Trimming stripped 0 bases from V and 7 bases from J, with 21 bases between. A 5'RACE reaction primed in the constant segment made cDNA libraries of TCR alpha and TCR beta, and these carried sample barcodes and UMIs. Using its own MiXCR run on the 5' RACE reads, TCRdb lists one record per CDR3 protein. The table lists around 320,000 distinct CDR3 sequences, around 27% of them singletons. Broader study findings: CD4+ contracting clones lay mainly in CM and EM, CD8+ ones in EMRA.

The sequencing input was PBMCs or a T cell subset sorted from them (not recorded which). V and J are TRBV20-1 and TRBJ1-1; D is ambiguous. This receptor was obtained from an adult woman who had mild COVID-19 (a few samples of this study predate the infection). Cell type and time point are not known. This chain's CDR3 is CSARDGKAHSGHEAFF. CDR3 in DNA: TGCAGTGCTAGAGATGGGAAGGCCCACTCTGGGCATGAAGCTTTCTTT.